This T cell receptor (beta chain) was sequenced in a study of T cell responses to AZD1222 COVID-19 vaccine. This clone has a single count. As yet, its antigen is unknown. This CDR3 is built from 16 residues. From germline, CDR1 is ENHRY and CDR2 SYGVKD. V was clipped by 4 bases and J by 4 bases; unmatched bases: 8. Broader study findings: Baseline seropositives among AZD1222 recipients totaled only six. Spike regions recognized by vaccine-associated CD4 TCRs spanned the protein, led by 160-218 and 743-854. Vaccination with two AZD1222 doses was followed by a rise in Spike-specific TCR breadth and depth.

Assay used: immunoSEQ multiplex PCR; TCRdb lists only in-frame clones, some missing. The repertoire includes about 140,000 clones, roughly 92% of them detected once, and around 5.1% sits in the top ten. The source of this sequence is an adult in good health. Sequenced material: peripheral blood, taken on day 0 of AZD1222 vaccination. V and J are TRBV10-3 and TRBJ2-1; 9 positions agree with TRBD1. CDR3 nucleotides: TGTGCCATCAGTGGGGATGGGGACAGGGTATACAATGAGCAGTTCTTC. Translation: CAISGDGDRVYNEQFF.